Below, 27 T cell receptor beta chains from the same sample are listed, as sequenced in a study of blood T cell repertoires in COVID-19. Generated by immunoSEQ multiplex PCR, the TCRdb table keeps only in-frame clones and is missing some. This table holds some 100,000 clones, less than 95% found once. The specimen was peripheral blood. The receptors come from a man aged 45-65 years with acute or convalescent COVID-19.

The chain joins TRBV7-7 to TRBJ2-5, with D perhaps TRBD1 (6 bases). V gave up 5 bases and J gave up 4 bases, with 20 bases separating them. The CDR3 has 16 amino acids. Germline V gene data show CDR1 as SSHAT and CDR2 as FNYEAQ (reference sequence). The CDR3 region is CASSAIQGRMGETQYF. CDR3 coding DNA: TGTGCCAGCAGCGCAATACAGGGTAGAATGGGAGAGACCCAGTACTTC.

The chain joins TRBV6-6 to TRBJ2-7; 9 bases line up with TRBD1. This CDR3 spans 16 amino acids. The germline CDR1 and CDR2 sequences are MNHNY and SVGAGI (reference sequence). With 5 bases clipped from V and 3 bases from J, the junction kept 11 bases outside the gene matches. CDR3 DNA sequence: TGTGCCAGCAGTCCTCCTCCGGGACAGGGTCTCTACGAGCAGTACTTC. It yields the protein CASSPPPGQGLYEQYF.

V and J are TRBV19 and TRBJ2-3; 7 positions match TRBD1. Germline V gene lookup returns CDR1 LNHDA and CDR2 SQIVND (reference sequence). This CDR3 has 15 residues. The junction had 6 bases not matched to a gene; V was cut back by 5 bases and J by 1 base. This chain's CDR3 is CASSPSGQGTDTQYF. CDR3 bases: TGTGCCAGTAGTCCGTCCGGACAGGGCACAGATACGCAGTATTTT.

The V and J genes are TRBV11-2 and TRBJ2-1; the match to TRBD2 covers 12 bases. The length of the CDR3 is 17 residues. The V gene end was trimmed by 5 bases and the J gene end by 0 bases; junction bases not matched to a gene: 5. Germline CDR1 and CDR2: SGHAT and FQNNGV. Written as DNA, the CDR3 is TGTGCCAGCAGCCCATGGACTAGCGGGGACTCCTACAATGAGCAGTTCTTC. This translates into CASSPWTSGDSYNEQFF.

This clone occurred once. V usage is TRBV6-5 and J usage is TRBJ1-6; TRBD1 matches 7 bases. This CDR3 contains 15 residues. V lost 6 bases and J lost 10; bases outside the gene matches: 12. Germline V lookup: CDR1 MNHEY, CDR2 SVGAGI. DNA of the CDR3: TGTGCCAGCAGACCCGGACAGGAAACTCGCTCACCCCTCCACTTT. Translating gives CASRPGQETRSPLHF.

The chain couples TRBV9 to TRBJ2-6; the match to TRBD1 covers 7 bases. The V and J ends lost 0 bases and 4 bases, in that order; junction bases with no gene match: 10. Germline values: CDR1 SGDLS, CDR2 YYNGEE. The CDR3 is made up of 18 amino acids. CDR3 nucleotide sequence: TGTGCCAGCAGCGTAGCCTACAGGGGACGGTCCGGGGCCAACGTCCTGACTTTC. It encodes CASSVAYRGRSGANVLTF.

This chain links TRBV6-5 with TRBJ2-1; perhaps TRBD2 as D (7 bases). Trimming took 2 bases from V and 5 from J, leaving 13 bases between them. The CDR3 contains 15 residues. Germline V gives CDR1 MNHEY, CDR2 SVGAGI. CDR3 protein: CASSYAGARNNEQFF. The CDR3 region has the DNA TGTGCCAGCAGTTACGCGGGGGCGCGGAACAATGAGCAGTTCTTC.

The rearrangement links TRBV2 to TRBJ2-3; 8 positions agree with TRBD2. Per germline, CDR1 SNHLY and CDR2 FYNNEI. The V and J ends lost 6 bases and 5 bases, in that order; junction bases with no gene match: 10. This CDR3 has 15 amino acids. The CDR3 bases are TGTGCCAGCAGACCCAGTAGCGGGATTGGAGATACGCAGTATTTT. This encodes CASRPSSGIGDTQYF.

The V gene is TRBV5-1, the J gene TRBJ2-1; 8 bases align to TRBD2. This CDR3 has 15 amino acids. V was clipped by 6 bases and J by 1 base; unmatched bases: 6. Germline V gives CDR1 SGHRS, CDR2 YFSETQ. For the CDR3, the DNA is TGCGCCAGCACCCTCATAGCGGGATCCTACAATGAGCAGTTCTTC. Protein sequence: CASTLIAGSYNEQFF.

The genes are TRBV18 and TRBJ2-5; D is ambiguous. The V gene's germline CDR1 is KGHSH and CDR2 LQKENI. The CDR3 loop spans 13 amino acids. Trimming pared 3 bases from V and 5 bases from J, leaving 10 bases between. The CDR3 DNA reads TGTGCCAGCTCACCCGGAGTACGGGAGACCCAGTACTTC. This codes for CASSPGVRETQYF.

The chain carries TRBV11-3 and TRBJ2-1; 9 bases line up with TRBD2. Unmatched junction bases numbered 1, after V lost 5 bases and J lost 2 bases. Germline loops: CDR1 SGHNT, CDR2 YENEEA. The CDR3 totals 14 residues. This CDR3 is CASSRTSAYNEQFF. CDR3 sequence (DNA): TGTGCCAGCAGCCGGACTAGCGCCTACAATGAGCAGTTCTTC.

The chain links TRBV10-1 to TRBJ2-2; tentatively, D is TRBD2 (5 bases). Trimming removed 4 bases at V and 5 bases at J, with 8 bases between. CDR1 is WNHNN and CDR2 is SYGVQD in the germline V gene (reference sequence). The CDR3 spans 13 residues. Written as DNA, the CDR3 is TGCGCCAGCAGTGTGGACTTAACCGGGGAGCTGTTTTTT. Translated: CASSVDLTGELFF.

The CDR3 DNA reads as TGTGCCAGCAGTTTAACAGGCCAGCCCCAGCATTTT. This sequence encodes CASSLTGQPQHF. The chain carries TRBV27 and TRBJ1-5, with a tentative D call TRBD1 (5 bases). CDR3 length equals 12 residues. Looked up from germline, CDR1 is MNHEY and CDR2 is SMNVEV (reference sequence). Trimming took off 2 bases at V and 7 bases at J, with 6 bases between the two ends.

This clone was recorded once. This chain connects TRBV30 to TRBJ1-4; TRBD1 aligns across 7 bases. Germline-derived CDR1 and CDR2 are GTSNPN and SVGIG (reference sequence). With V trimmed by 2 bases and J by 6 bases, 6 bases remained unmatched. This CDR3 comprises 14 residues. CDR3 DNA sequence: TGTGCCTGGAGTTTATTGACAGGGTATGAAAAACTGTTTTTT. Residues: CAWSLLTGYEKLFF.

The rearrangement links TRBV5-1 to TRBJ2-7; TRBD2 might be the D (6 bases). The V end lost 1 base, the J end lost 2 bases, and 13 bases lay between the germline ends. The CDR3 covers 15 residues. Germline V CDR1 and CDR2: SGHRS, YFSETQ. The CDR3, as DNA: TGCGCCAGCAGCTTGTGGCCGGGAGTCCCCTACGAGCAGTACTTC. It specifies CASSLWPGVPYEQYF.

This clone was counted between two and nine times. The chain is built from TRBV5-6 and TRBJ1-5; D might be TRBD1 (5 bases). Looked up from germline, CDR1 is SGHDT and CDR2 is YYEEEE. The CDR3 has 14 residues. The V and J ends lost 0 bases and 7 bases respectively, with 11 bases between them. CDR3 DNA: TGTGCCAGCAGCTTGGTCCAGGGTGAACAGCCCCAGCATTTT. Translation gives CASSLVQGEQPQHF.

This rearrangement joins TRBV4-3 to TRBJ1-6; 8 bases are shared with TRBD1. V lost 4 bases, J lost 10 bases, and 9 bases stayed unmatched. In germline, CDR1 is LGHNA, CDR2 YSLEER. The CDR3 has 15 residues. As DNA, the CDR3 is TGCGCCAGCAGCCGAGAGGACAGGGTGGAATCACCCCTCCACTTT. Its protein product is CASSREDRVESPLHF.

Note on this clone: Other DNA sequences of this sample code for an identical CDR3. The gene calls are TRBV18 and TRBJ1-6, with TRBD1 matching over 9 bases. The germline V gene has CDR1 KGHSH and CDR2 LQKENI. The J segment lost 7 bases and the V segment lost 2 bases, leaving 3 bases of the junction unmatched. CDR3 length: 15 amino acids. The CDR3 region has the DNA TGTGCCAGCTCACCAGGACAGGGGAAAAATTCACCCCTCCACTTT. Encoded protein: CASSPGQGKNSPLHF.

The V and J genes are TRBV12-3 or TRBV12-4 and TRBJ2-1; D gene ambiguous. CDR3 length: 13 amino acids. V was clipped by 8 bases and J by 1 base, with 9 bases between them. This CDR3 is CASLLTSYNEQFF. The CDR3 DNA reads TGTGCCAGCTTGCTAACGTCCTACAATGAGCAGTTCTTC.

The rearrangement links TRBV25-1 to TRBJ1-2; TRBD1 might be the D (6 bases). V was clipped by 1 base and J by 4 bases, with 16 bases between them. The CDR3 sequence is 16 residues long. From germline, CDR1 is MGHDK and CDR2 SYGVNS. For the CDR3, the DNA is TGTGCCAGCAGTGAATCTGGACAGCGAAAACCCTATGGCTACACCTTC. Protein product: CASSESGQRKPYGYTF.

The J gene is TRBJ1-2, the V gene TRBV18; D gene uncertain. The CDR3 contains 13 residues. The ends were cut back, 1 base at V and 8 bases at J, with 11 bases in the middle. The germline V gene encodes CDR1 KGHSH and CDR2 LQKENI. The CDR3 sequence: CASSPREAGGYTF. CDR3 DNA sequence: TGTGCCAGCTCACCACGCGAGGCCGGGGGCTACACCTTC.

V and J are TRBV6-5 and TRBJ1-5; no reliable D call. The CDR3 has 15 amino acids. V was pared by 6 bases and J by 4 bases, with 16 bases between. CDR1 and CDR2 from the germline V gene are MNHEY and SVGAGI. The CDR3 sequence: CASRTGNIRNQPQHF. CDR3 coding DNA: TGTGCCAGCAGGACGGGGAATATCCGGAATCAGCCCCAGCATTTT.

The chain links TRBV7-9 to TRBJ1-5; 10 bases align to TRBD1. Trimming took 6 bases from V and 2 from J; bases not matched to a gene: 7. The CDR3 spans 16 residues. Germline V CDR1 and CDR2: SEHNR, FQNEAQ (reference sequence). The CDR3 loop reads CASSMGQGIGNQPQHF. In DNA form, the CDR3 reads TGTGCCAGCAGTATGGGACAGGGGATCGGCAATCAGCCCCAGCATTTT.

This chain uses TRBV6-5 with TRBJ1-5; no clear D. The CDR3 runs 15 residues. The V end lost 3 bases, the J end lost 6 bases, and 15 bases lay between the germline ends. The V gene's germline CDR1 is MNHEY and CDR2 SVGAGI. The DNA for the CDR3 is TGTGCCAGCAGTTATTCGGGTCGGGCGGGTCAGCCCCAGCATTTT. Its translation is CASSYSGRAGQPQHF.

The chain is built from TRBV12-5 and TRBJ2-1, with D tentatively TRBD1 (5 bases). Trimming took 0 bases from V and 2 from J, leaving 11 bases between them. This CDR3 is 16 amino acids long. In germline, CDR1 is LGHNT, CDR2 FRNRAP. The CDR3 sequence is CASGLVLSTAYNEQFF. As DNA, the CDR3 is TGTGCTAGTGGTTTGGTATTATCGACAGCCTACAATGAGCAGTTCTTC. Using reference TRBV12-5 and TRBJ2-1 for the parts outside the CDR3, the full variable domain is DARVTQTPRHKVTEMGQEVTMRCQPILGHNTVFWYRQTMMQGLELLAYFRNRAPLDDSGMPKDRFSAEMPDATLATLKIQPSEPRDSAVYFCASGLVLSTAYNEQFFGPGTRLTVL.

This rearrangement joins TRBV3-1 (or the pseudogene TRBV3-2) to TRBJ2-2; the D gene is possibly TRBD2 (5 bases). CDR3 length: 14 amino acids. Germline V gene data show CDR1 as LGHDT and CDR2 as YNNKEL (reference sequence). Trimming left V 4 bases short and J 7 bases short, with 13 bases between. CDR3 nucleotide sequence: TGTGCCAGCAGCCTAGCTCGGGCGGGCGGGGAGCTGTTTTTT. Amino acid sequence: CASSLARAGGELFF.

This clone was recorded only once. The chain recombines TRBV5-1 with TRBJ1-2, with D perhaps matching TRBD1 (5 bases). The germline V gene encodes CDR1 SGHRS and CDR2 YFSETQ. The CDR3 sequence is 15 residues long. Between the trimmed V and J ends, which lost 4 bases and 3 bases, there was a span of 16 bases. This CDR3 is CASSIDRPGDYGYTF. CDR3 sequence (DNA): TGCGCCAGCAGCATCGACCGACCGGGGGACTATGGCTACACCTTC.